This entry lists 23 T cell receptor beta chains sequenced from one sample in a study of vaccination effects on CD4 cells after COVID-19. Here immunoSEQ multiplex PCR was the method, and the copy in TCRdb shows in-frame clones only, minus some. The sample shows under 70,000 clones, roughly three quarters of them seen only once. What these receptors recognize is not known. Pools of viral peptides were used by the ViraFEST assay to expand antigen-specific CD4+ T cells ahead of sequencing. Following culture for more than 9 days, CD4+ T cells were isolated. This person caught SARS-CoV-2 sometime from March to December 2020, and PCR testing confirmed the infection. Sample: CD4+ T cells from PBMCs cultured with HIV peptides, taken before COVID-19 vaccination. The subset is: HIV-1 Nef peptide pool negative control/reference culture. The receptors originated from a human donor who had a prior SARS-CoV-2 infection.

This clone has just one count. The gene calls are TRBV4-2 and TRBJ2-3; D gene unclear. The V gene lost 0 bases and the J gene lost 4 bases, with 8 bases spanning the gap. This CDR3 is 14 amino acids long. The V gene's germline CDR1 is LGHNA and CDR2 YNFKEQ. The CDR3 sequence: CASSQDETADTQYF. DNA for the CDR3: TGTGCCAGCAGCCAAGATGAAACGGCAGATACGCAGTATTTT.

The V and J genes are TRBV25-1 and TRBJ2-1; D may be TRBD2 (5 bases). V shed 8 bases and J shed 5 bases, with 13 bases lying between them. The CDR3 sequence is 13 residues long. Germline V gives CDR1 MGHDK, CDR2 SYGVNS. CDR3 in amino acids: CASVEFGDNEQFF. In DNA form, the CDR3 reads TGTGCCAGCGTAGAGTTCGGGGACAATGAGCAGTTCTTC.

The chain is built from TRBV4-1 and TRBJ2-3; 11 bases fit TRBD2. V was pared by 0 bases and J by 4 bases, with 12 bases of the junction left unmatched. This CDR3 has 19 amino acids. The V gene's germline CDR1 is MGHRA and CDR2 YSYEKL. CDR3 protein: CASSQDASGRSMRADTQYF. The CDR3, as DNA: TGCGCCAGCAGCCAAGATGCTAGCGGGAGGTCGATGAGGGCAGATACGCAGTATTTT.

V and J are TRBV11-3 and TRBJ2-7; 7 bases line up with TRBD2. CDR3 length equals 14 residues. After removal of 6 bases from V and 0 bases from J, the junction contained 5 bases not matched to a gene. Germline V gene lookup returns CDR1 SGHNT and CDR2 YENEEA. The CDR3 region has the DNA TGTGCCAGCAGTTACGGGAGGTCCTCCTACGAGCAGTACTTC. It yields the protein CASSYGRSSYEQYF.

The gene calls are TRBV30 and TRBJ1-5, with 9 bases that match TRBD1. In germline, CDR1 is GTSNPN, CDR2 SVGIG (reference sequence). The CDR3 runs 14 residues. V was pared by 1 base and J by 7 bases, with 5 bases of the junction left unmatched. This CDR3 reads CAWSAGQGLQPQHF. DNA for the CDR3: TGTGCCTGGAGTGCCGGACAGGGGCTACAGCCCCAGCATTTT.

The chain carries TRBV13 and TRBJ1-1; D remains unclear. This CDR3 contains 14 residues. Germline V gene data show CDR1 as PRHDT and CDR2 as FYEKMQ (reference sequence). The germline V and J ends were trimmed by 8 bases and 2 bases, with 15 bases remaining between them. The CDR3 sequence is CASRPSRFNTEAFF. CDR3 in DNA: TGTGCCAGCCGACCTTCCCGGTTTAACACTGAAGCTTTCTTT.

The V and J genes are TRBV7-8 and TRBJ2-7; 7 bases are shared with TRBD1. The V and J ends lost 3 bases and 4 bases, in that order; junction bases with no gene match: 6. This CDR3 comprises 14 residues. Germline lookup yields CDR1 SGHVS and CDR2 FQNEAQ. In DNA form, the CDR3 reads TGTGCCAGCAGCTTGAAGGGGGCGAGGTACGAGCAGTACTTC. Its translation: CASSLKGARYEQYF.

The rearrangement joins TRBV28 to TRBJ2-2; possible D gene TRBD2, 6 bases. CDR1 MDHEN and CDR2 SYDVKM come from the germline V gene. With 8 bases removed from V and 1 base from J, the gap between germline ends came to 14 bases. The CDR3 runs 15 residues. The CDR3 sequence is CASRPGLRNTGELFF. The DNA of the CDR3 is TGTGCCAGCCGACCGGGACTCCGGAACACCGGGGAGCTGTTTTTT.

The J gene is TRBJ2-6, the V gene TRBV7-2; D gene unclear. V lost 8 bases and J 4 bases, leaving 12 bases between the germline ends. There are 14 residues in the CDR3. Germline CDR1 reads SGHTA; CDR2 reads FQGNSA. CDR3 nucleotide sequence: TGTGCCAGCGAACCCTTCGGAGGGGCCAACGTCCTGACTTTC. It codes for CASEPFGGANVLTF.

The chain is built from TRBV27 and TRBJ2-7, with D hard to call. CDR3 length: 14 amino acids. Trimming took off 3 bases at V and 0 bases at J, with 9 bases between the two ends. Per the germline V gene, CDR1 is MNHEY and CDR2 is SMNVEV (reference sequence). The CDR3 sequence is CASSLKGYSYEQYF. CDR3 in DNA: TGTGCCAGCAGTTTGAAGGGATACTCCTACGAGCAGTACTTC.

CDR3 in DNA: TGTGCCAGCAGGACATTACGCAGGGGTGATGAGCAGTTCTTC. Its translation: CASRTLRRGDEQFF. The chain couples TRBV27 to TRBJ2-1; D perhaps matches TRBD1 (6 bases). Deletions cut 6 bases from V and 8 bases from J, with 17 bases between. This CDR3 region has 14 residues. Germline loops: CDR1 MNHEY, CDR2 SMNVEV (reference sequence).

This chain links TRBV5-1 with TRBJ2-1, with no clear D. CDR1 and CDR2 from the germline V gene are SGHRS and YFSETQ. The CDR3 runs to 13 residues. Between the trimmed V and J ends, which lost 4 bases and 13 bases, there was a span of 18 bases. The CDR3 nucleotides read TGCGCCAGCAGCGGCCAGGATCGGGTTTTTCAGTTCTTC. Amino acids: CASSGQDRVFQFF.

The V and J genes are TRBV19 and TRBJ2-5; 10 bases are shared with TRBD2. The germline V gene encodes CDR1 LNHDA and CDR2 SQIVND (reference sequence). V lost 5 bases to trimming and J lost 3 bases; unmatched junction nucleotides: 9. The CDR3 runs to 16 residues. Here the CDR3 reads CASSLSGRAWEETQYF. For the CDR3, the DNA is TGTGCCAGTAGTTTAAGCGGGAGGGCTTGGGAAGAGACCCAGTACTTC.

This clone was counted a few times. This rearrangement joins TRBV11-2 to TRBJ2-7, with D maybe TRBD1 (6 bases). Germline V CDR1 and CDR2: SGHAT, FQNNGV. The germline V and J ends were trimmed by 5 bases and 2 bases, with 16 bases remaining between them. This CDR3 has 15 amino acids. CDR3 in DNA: TGTGCCAGCAGCCTCTCCCCGCAGGGGACCTACGAGCAGTACTTC. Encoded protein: CASSLSPQGTYEQYF.

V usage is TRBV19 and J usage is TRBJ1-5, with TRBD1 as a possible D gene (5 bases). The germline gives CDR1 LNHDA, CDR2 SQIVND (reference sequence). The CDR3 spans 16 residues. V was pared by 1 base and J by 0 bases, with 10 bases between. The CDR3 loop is CASSIGRGSSNQPQHF. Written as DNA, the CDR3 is TGTGCCAGTAGTATAGGGAGGGGAAGTAGCAATCAGCCCCAGCATTTT. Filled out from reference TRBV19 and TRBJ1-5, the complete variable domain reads DGGITQSPKYLFRKEGQNVTLSCEQNLNHDAMYWYRQDPGQGLRLIYYSQIVNDFQKGDIAEGYSVSREKKESFPLTVTSAQKNPTAFYLCASSIGRGSSNQPQHFGDGTRLSIL.

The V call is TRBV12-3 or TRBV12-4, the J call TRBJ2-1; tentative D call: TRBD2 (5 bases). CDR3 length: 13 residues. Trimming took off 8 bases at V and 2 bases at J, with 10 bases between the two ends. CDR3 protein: CASGGYPYNEQFF. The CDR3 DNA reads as TGTGCCAGCGGCGGGTATCCCTACAATGAGCAGTTCTTC.

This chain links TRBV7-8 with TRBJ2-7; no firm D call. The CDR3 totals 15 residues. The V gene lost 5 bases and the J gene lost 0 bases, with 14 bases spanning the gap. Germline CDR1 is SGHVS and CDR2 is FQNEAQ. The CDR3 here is CASSPLTVSSYEQYF. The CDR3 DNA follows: TGTGCCAGCAGCCCGTTGACGGTATCCTCCTACGAGCAGTACTTC.

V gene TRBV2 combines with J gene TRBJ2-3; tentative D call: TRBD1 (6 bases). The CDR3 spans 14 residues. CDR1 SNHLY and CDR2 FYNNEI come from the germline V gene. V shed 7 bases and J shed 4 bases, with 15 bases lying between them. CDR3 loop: CASNLQGVPDTQYF. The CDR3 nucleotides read TGTGCCAGCAACCTACAGGGAGTCCCAGATACGCAGTATTTT.

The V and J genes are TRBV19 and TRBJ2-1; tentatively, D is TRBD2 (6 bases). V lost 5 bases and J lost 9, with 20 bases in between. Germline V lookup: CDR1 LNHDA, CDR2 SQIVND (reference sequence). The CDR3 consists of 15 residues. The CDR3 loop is CASSPGTLGIVEQFF. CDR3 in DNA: TGTGCCAGTAGTCCCGGGACTTTAGGCATAGTTGAGCAGTTCTTC. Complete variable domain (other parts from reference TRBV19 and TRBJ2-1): DGGITQSPKYLFRKEGQNVTLSCEQNLNHDAMYWYRQDPGQGLRLIYYSQIVNDFQKGDIAEGYSVSREKKESFPLTVTSAQKNPTAFYLCASSPGTLGIVEQFFGPGTRLTVL.

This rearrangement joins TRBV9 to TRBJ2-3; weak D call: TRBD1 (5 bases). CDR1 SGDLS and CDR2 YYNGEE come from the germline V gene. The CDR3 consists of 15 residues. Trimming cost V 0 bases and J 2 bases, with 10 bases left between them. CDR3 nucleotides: TGTGCCAGCAGCGTAGGGACAAGACTCACAGATACGCAGTATTTT. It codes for CASSVGTRLTDTQYF.

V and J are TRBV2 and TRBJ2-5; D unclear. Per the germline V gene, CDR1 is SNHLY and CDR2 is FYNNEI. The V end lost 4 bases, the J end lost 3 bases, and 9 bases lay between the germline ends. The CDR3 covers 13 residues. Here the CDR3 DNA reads TGTGCCAGCAGTGCCCGTGAAGAAGAGACCCAGTACTTC. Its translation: CASSAREEETQYF.

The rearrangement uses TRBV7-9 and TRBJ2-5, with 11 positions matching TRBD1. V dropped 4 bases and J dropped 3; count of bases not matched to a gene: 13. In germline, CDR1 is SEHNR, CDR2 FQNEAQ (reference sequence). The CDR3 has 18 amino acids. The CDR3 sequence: CASSSLWGTGGQEETQYF. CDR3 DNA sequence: TGTGCCAGCAGCTCCCTTTGGGGGACAGGGGGTCAGGAAGAGACCCAGTACTTC.

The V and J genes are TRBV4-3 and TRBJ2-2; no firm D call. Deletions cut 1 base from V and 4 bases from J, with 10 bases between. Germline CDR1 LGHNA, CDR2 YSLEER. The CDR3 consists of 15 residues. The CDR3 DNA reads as TGCGCCAGCAGCCAAGTTACCGCTTCCACCGGGGAGCTGTTTTTT. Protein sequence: CASSQVTASTGELFF.